This TCR beta chain came from a study of CD8 T cell repertoires and HIV-1 epitope variants. Study-wide context: Control wells had CMV/EBV/flu peptides, negative Ebola AY9, or no peptide. Tested: three Gag epitope families, Nef HW9 and YT9. Study-wide results and caveats: Most of the nine antigen-specific clonotypes appeared cross-reactive to autologous or escape variants.

Clones were read by immunoSEQ multiplex PCR, and TCRdb kept only the in-frame ones, dropping some. This repertoire shows roughly 5,900 clones, 65% to 80% found once; its top ten account for around 42%. This clone was counted between two and nine times. The antigen is undetermined. Trimming shortened V by 0 bases and J by 1 base, and 13 bases separated the two germline ends. This CDR3 spans 16 amino acids. Germline V CDR1 and CDR2: LGHNA, YNFKEQ. The clonotype was recovered from a male donor with HIV. V is TRBV4-2 and J is TRBJ2-7, with D perhaps matching TRBD1 (6 bases). Input material: cultured CD8+ T cells derived from PBMCs. The CDR3 region has the DNA TGTGCCAGCAGCCAAGAAGGGGGATCAGGGTCCTACGAGCAGTACTTC. It specifies CASSQEGGSGSYEQYF.